This T cell receptor (beta chain) emerged from a study of cytomegalovirus exposure and HLA in healthy donors. Primers included in the PCR were 60 Vbeta and 13 Jbeta primers. TCRdb keeps only in-frame clones here, not all; method: immunoSEQ multiplex PCR. The data contain about 180,000 clones, about three quarters of them singletons. CDR3 length equals 19 residues. The gene calls are TRBV1 and TRBJ2-7; TRBD2, the table's D call, lacks a check against the DNA. TRBV1 constitutes a pseudogene. The sample was PBMCs. The receptor was isolated from an older woman in good health and CMV-seropositive. CDR3 amino acids: CTSSQCPRTSGRVAYEQYF. The CDR3 DNA reads as TGCACCAGCAGCCAATGCCCCCGGACTAGCGGGAGGGTTGCCTACGAGCAGTACTTC.